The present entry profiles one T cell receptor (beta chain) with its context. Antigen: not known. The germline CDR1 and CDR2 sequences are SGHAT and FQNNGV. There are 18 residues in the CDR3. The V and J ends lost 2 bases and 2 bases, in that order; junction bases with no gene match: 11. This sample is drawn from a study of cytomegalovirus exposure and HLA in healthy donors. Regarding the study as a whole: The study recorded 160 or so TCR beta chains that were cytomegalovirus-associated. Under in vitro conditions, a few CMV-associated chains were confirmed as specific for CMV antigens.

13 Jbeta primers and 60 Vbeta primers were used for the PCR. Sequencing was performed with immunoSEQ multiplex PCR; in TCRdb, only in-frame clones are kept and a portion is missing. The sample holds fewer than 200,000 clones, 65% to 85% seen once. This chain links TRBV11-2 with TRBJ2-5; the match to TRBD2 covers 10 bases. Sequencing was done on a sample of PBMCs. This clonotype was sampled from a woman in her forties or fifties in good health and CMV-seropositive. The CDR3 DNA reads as TGTGCCAGCAGCTTAAGGAGGGGATTAGCGGGGGGTCAAGAGACCCAGTACTTC. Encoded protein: CASSLRRGLAGGQETQYF.